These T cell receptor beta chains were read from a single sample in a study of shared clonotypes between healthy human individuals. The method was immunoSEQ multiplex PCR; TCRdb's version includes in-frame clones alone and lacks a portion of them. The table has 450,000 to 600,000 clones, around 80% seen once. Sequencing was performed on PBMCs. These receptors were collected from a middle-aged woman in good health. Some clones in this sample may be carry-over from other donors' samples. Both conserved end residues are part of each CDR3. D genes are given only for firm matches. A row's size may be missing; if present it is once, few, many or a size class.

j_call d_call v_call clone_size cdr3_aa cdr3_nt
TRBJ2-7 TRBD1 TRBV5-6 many CASSRGAGGYVPSYEQYF TGTGCCAGCAGCCGTGGGGCAGGGGGCTATGTACCGTCCTACGAGCAGTACTTC
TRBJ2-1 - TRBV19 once CASREEGGVGEQFF TGTGCCAGTAGGGAGGAGGGAGGCGTAGGTGAGCAGTTCTTC
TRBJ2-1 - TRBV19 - CASKGEAGEQFF TGTGCCAGTAAAGGGGAAGCGGGTGAGCAGTTCTTC
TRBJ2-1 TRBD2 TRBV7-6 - CASSRWTSGTFSYNEQFF TGTGCCAGCAGCCGTTGGACTAGCGGGACATTCTCCTACAATGAGCAGTTCTTC
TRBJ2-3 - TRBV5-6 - CASNYADTQYF TGTGCCAGCAATTACGCAGATACGCAGTATTTT
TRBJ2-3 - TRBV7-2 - CASSRVLSTDTQYF TGTGCCAGCAGCAGAGTACTTAGCACAGATACGCAGTATTTT
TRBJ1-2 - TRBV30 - CAWSEVRGSGYTF TGTGCCTGGAGTGAGGTTCGGGGGTCGGGCTACACCTTC
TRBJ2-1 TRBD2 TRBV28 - CASSPSGGSSYNEQFF TGTGCCAGCAGCCCTAGCGGGGGAAGCTCCTACAATGAGCAGTTCTTC
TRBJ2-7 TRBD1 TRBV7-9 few CASSLGTGPYEQYF TGTGCCAGCAGCTTAGGGACAGGGCCCTACGAGCAGTACTTC
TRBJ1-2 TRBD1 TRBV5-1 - CASSSQGQASGGYGYTF TGCGCCAGCAGCTCTCAGGGACAGGCGTCAGGAGGCTATGGCTACACCTTC
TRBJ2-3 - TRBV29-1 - CSVSRQNTDTQYF TGCAGCGTCAGTAGACAGAACACAGATACGCAGTATTTT